These T cell receptor beta chains were read from a single sample in a study of shared clonotypes between healthy human individuals. The protocol was immunoSEQ multiplex PCR, while the TCRdb copy is restricted to in-frame clones and leaves out a portion. The sample records about 2.1 million clones, 85% to 95% being singletons. The source material was naive CD8+ T cells from PBMCs. These receptors were taken from a man between 18 and 29 years old in good health. Some clones in this sample may be carry-over from other donors' samples. Both conserved end residues are trimmed from each CDR3.

j_call,v_call,cdr3_aa
TRBJ2-3,TRBV13,ASSLGRSRDRGEDTQY
TRBJ1-5,TRBV28,ASSLVLGAANQPQH
TRBJ2-1,TRBV5-1,ASSLTENEQF
TRBJ2-7,TRBV2,ASSETGYEQY
TRBJ2-3,TRBV19,ASSRDGRAADTQY
TRBJ2-1,TRBV15,ATSPDRVHNEQF
TRBJ2-1,TRBV11-2,ASSPVPSLDSYNEQF
TRBJ2-1,TRBV5-8,ASSPGHGAEQF
TRBJ2-3,TRBV7-8,ASSLEDTSSTDTQY
TRBJ2-5,TRBV9,ASSITHGTTETQY
TRBJ2-7,TRBV4-1,ASSQDPSGAYEQY
TRBJ2-2,TRBV10-3,AISESGSGELF
TRBJ1-1,TRBV7-8,ASRSRDGGLTEAF
TRBJ1-5,TRBV5-1,ASSLLGGDQPQH
TRBJ1-5,TRBV4-2,ASSQAAINQPQH
TRBJ1-3,TRBV6-6,ASSYEGTGGNTIY
TRBJ2-7,TRBV27,ASSFLPGQGSSYEQY
TRBJ2-3,TRBV7-2,ASSLLAGGVTDTQY
TRBJ2-2,TRBV27,ASSRTVGGELF
TRBJ2-7,TRBV9,ASSVAGGGEQY
TRBJ2-7,TRBV19,ASSIRARDYEQY
TRBJ1-2,TRBV27,ASSLRIGGYYGYT
TRBJ2-1,TRBV4-3,ASSQDSQGFYNEQF
TRBJ2-3,TRBV7-9,ASSTMLAQY
TRBJ2-7,TRBV9,ASSVEAGTDYEQY
TRBJ2-7,TRBV15,ATSRDLYEQY